These 27 T cell receptor beta chains were sequenced from one sample in a study of T cell responses to AZD1222 COVID-19 vaccine. Some clones are missing from TCRdb's copy, which holds only in-frame ones; the method was immunoSEQ multiplex PCR. The table shows about 140,000 clones, with around nine tenths occurring only once. Specimen: peripheral blood, collected on day 0 of AZD1222 vaccination. The receptors derive from an adult in good health.

The CDR3 loop is CASRGPQGPYNEQFF. CDR3 sequence (DNA): TGTGCCAGTAGGGGCCCACAGGGGCCCTACAATGAGCAGTTCTTC. The chain combines TRBV19 with TRBJ2-1; 7 positions agree with TRBD1. Looked up from germline, CDR1 is LNHDA and CDR2 is SQIVND (reference sequence). With V trimmed by 6 bases and J by 2 bases, 7 bases remained unmatched. The CDR3 totals 15 residues.

V gene TRBV18 combines with J gene TRBJ1-2; no clear D gene. Trimming left V 5 bases short and J 6 bases short, with 10 bases between. The CDR3 extends over 12 amino acids. CDR1 KGHSH and CDR2 LQKENI come from the germline V gene. CDR3 loop: CASSDRTHGYTF. In nucleotides, the CDR3 is TGTGCCAGCTCAGATCGAACCCATGGCTACACCTTC.

The rearrangement joins TRBV4-2 to TRBJ2-7; 9 nucleotides match TRBD1. The germline V gene encodes CDR1 LGHNA and CDR2 YNFKEQ. The length of the CDR3 is 16 residues. V lost 0 bases and J lost 2; bases outside the gene matches: 5. The CDR3 bases are TGTGCCAGCAGCCAAGAAGGGACAGGGTTAACCTACGAGCAGTACTTC. Translation gives CASSQEGTGLTYEQYF.

CDR3 coding DNA: TGTGCCAGTAGTAGGGGATTCATCTACGAGCAGTACTTC. It encodes CASSRGFIYEQYF. The chain is built from TRBV19 and TRBJ2-7; no reliable D call. CDR1 LNHDA and CDR2 SQIVND come from the germline V gene (reference sequence). V dropped 4 bases and J dropped 3 bases, with 10 bases sitting between them. This CDR3 region has 13 residues.

CDR3 region: CASSERGREGGEQYF. In DNA, the CDR3 is TGTGCCAGCAGTGAGAGAGGCAGAGAGGGGGGCGAGCAGTACTTC. The chain has TRBV6-1 and TRBJ2-7; D is possibly TRBD1 or TRBD2 (6 bases each). The germline V and J ends were trimmed by 3 bases and 6 bases, with 18 bases remaining between them. Germline lookup yields CDR1 MNHNS and CDR2 SASEGT. This CDR3 is built from 15 residues.

This clone showed up just once. The DNA for the CDR3 is TGCGCCAGCAGCCCCCAAGCGGGAGGGACAGATACGCAGTATTTT. Protein: CASSPQAGGTDTQYF. This sequence joins TRBV4-1 and TRBJ2-3, with 10 nucleotides matching TRBD2. This CDR3 is 15 amino acids long. CDR1 and CDR2 from the germline V gene are MGHRA and YSYEKL. V was clipped by 4 bases and J by 3 bases; unmatched bases: 4.

This rearrangement joins TRBV6-2 or TRBV6-3 to TRBJ2-7; TRBD2 might be the D (6 bases). Germline V gives CDR1 MNHEY, CDR2 SVGEGT. The CDR3 covers 14 residues. V was shortened by 5 bases and J by 1 base, with 12 bases between the two germline ends. CDR3 in amino acids: CASSDPAGSYEQYF. The CDR3 DNA reads as TGTGCCAGCAGTGACCCAGCGGGTTCCTACGAGCAGTACTTC.

The chain couples TRBV19 to TRBJ1-2; maybe TRBD1 (5 bases). V shed 0 bases and J shed 6 bases, with 17 bases lying between them. Per germline, CDR1 LNHDA and CDR2 SQIVND (reference sequence). The CDR3 is 16 amino acids. The CDR3 region has the DNA TGTGCCAGTAGTATAGATCACCGCAGGGTTGTGGATGGCTACACCTTC. Translation: CASSIDHRRVVDGYTF. Looking up the rest from reference TRBV19 and TRBJ1-2 gives the full variable domain: DGGITQSPKYLFRKEGQNVTLSCEQNLNHDAMYWYRQDPGQGLRLIYYSQIVNDFQKGDIAEGYSVSREKKESFPLTVTSAQKNPTAFYLCASSIDHRRVVDGYTFGSGTRLTVV.

The genes are TRBV6-1 and TRBJ2-7; D may correspond to TRBD1 or TRBD2 (6 bases each). Germline lookup yields CDR1 MNHNS and CDR2 SASEGT. The CDR3 is 15 amino acids. Trimming pared 2 bases from V and 3 bases from J, leaving 14 bases between. CDR3 sequence: CASSETRGRIYEQYF. CDR3 nucleotide sequence: TGTGCCAGCAGTGAAACCCGGGGGCGAATCTACGAGCAGTACTTC.

The chain uses TRBV19 and TRBJ1-1, with a weak D call TRBD1 (6 bases). The CDR3 runs to 13 residues. The germline V gene encodes CDR1 LNHDA and CDR2 SQIVND (reference sequence). Trimming removed 7 bases at V and 1 base at J, with 10 bases between. Here the CDR3 DNA reads TGTGCCAGTACCCCGGGACAGAACACTGAAGCTTTCTTT. Protein product: CASTPGQNTEAFF. Drawing the rest from reference TRBV19 and TRBJ1-1, the complete variable domain is DGGITQSPKYLFRKEGQNVTLSCEQNLNHDAMYWYRQDPGQGLRLIYYSQIVNDFQKGDIAEGYSVSREKKESFPLTVTSAQKNPTAFYLCASTPGQNTEAFFGQGTRLTVV.

This clone occurred once. The chain links TRBV9 to TRBJ1-5, with D possibly being TRBD1 (5 bases). Trimming pared 0 bases from V and 3 bases from J, leaving 13 bases between. Per the germline V gene, CDR1 is SGDLS and CDR2 is YYNGEE. CDR3 length equals 16 residues. The CDR3 DNA is TGTGCCAGCAGCGTAGGGTCAGGGATCGCCAATCAGCCCCAGCATTTT. Translation gives CASSVGSGIANQPQHF. Full variable domain (missing parts from reference TRBV9 and TRBJ1-5): DSGVTQTPKHLITATGQRVTLRCSPRSGDLSVYWYQQSLDQGLQFLIQYYNGEERAKGNILERFSAQQFPDLHSELNLSSLELGDSALYFCASSVGSGIANQPQHFGDGTRLSIL.

The chain carries TRBV19 and TRBJ2-1; TRBD1 agrees at 8 bases. There are 15 residues in the CDR3. The V segment lost 8 bases and the J segment 0 bases; nucleotides outside the gene matches: 6. Per germline, CDR1 LNHDA and CDR2 SQIVND (reference sequence). The CDR3 DNA reads as TGTGCCAGTGGGACAGGCCAGAGCTCCTACAATGAGCAGTTCTTC. It specifies CASGTGQSSYNEQFF.

The chain is built from TRBV19 and TRBJ1-1; TRBD1 aligns across 8 bases. J lost 4 bases, V lost 6 bases, and 7 bases had no gene match. Germline CDR1 LNHDA, CDR2 SQIVND (reference sequence). This CDR3 spans 14 amino acids. In nucleotides, the CDR3 is TGTGCCAGTAGGAAGCAGGGGGCGCCCACTGAAGCTTTCTTT. Residues: CASRKQGAPTEAFF.

This rearrangement joins TRBV4-1 to TRBJ1-3, with D possibly TRBD1 on 6 matching bases. V shed 1 base and J shed 1 base, with 14 bases lying between them. This CDR3 is 17 amino acids long. In germline, CDR1 is MGHRA, CDR2 YSYEKL. This CDR3 reads CASSQAQGVGSGNTIYF. The CDR3 DNA reads TGCGCCAGCAGCCAAGCACAGGGAGTAGGGTCTGGAAACACCATATATTTT.

The chain couples TRBV2 to TRBJ1-5, with unresolved D. The germline CDR1 and CDR2 sequences are SNHLY and FYNNEI. Trimming pared 2 bases from V and 0 bases from J, leaving 8 bases between. This CDR3 is 15 amino acids long. CDR3 DNA sequence: TGTGCCAGCAGTGAACGCGGTTATAGCAATCAGCCCCAGCATTTT. It is translated as CASSERGYSNQPQHF.

The chain has TRBV15 and TRBJ2-7, with 12 nucleotides matching TRBD2. Trimming removed 1 base from V and 4 bases from J; junction bases left unmatched: 5. The CDR3 spans 16 residues. From germline, CDR1 is LNHNV and CDR2 YYDKDF (reference sequence). This CDR3 reads CATSRVTSGRMYEQYF. CDR3 coding DNA: TGTGCCACCAGCAGAGTCACTAGCGGGAGGATGTACGAGCAGTACTTC.

The chain recombines TRBV5-4 with TRBJ2-7; 9 bases agree with TRBD1. Looked up from germline, CDR1 is SGHNT and CDR2 is YYREEE (reference sequence). The junction had 3 bases not matched to a gene; V was cut back by 0 bases and J by 5 bases. The CDR3 has 14 amino acids. CDR3 in DNA: TGTGCCAGCAGCTTGGGGGACAGGGTTCACGAGCAGTACTTC. This gives the protein CASSLGDRVHEQYF.

This chain connects TRBV6-2 or TRBV6-3 to TRBJ2-1; no clear D gene. From germline, CDR1 is MNHEY and CDR2 SVGEGT. Trimming left V 4 bases short and J 4 bases short, with 14 bases between. The CDR3 loop spans 15 amino acids. The CDR3: CASSLEDAFYNEQFF. As DNA, the CDR3 is TGTGCCAGCAGTTTAGAAGACGCCTTTTACAATGAGCAGTTCTTC.

This clone was found once. The gene calls are TRBV14 and TRBJ2-7; 8 bases are a match to TRBD2. The J segment lost 2 bases and the V segment lost 2 bases, leaving 2 bases of the junction unmatched. The germline gives CDR1 SGHDN, CDR2 FVKESK. CDR3 length equals 14 residues. The CDR3 nucleotides are TGTGCCAGCAGCCAAAAGCGGGGGCCCTACGAGCAGTACTTC. As protein: CASSQKRGPYEQYF.

The chain is built from TRBV6-2 or TRBV6-3 and TRBJ2-1; TRBD1 matches 9 bases. CDR3 length: 16 amino acids. Germline V gives CDR1 MNHEY, CDR2 SVGEGT. The ends lost 4 bases at V and 1 base at J; junction bases unmatched: 5. In DNA, the CDR3 is TGTGCCAGCAGTTCCCCGGGACAGGGATCCTACAATGAGCAGTTCTTC. It translates to CASSSPGQGSYNEQFF.

The V call is TRBV11-3, the J call TRBJ2-3; TRBD2 might be the D (6 bases). V lost 2 bases to trimming and J lost 11 bases, with 11 bases between them. The CDR3 extends over 12 amino acids. CDR1 and CDR2 (germline): SGHNT, YENEEA. The CDR3 DNA follows: TGTGCCAGCAGCTTATTTCGGGGGAGGCAGTATTTT. Its translation: CASSLFRGRQYF.

The genes are TRBV7-2 and TRBJ2-3; tentatively, D is TRBD2 (5 bases). Germline V gene lookup returns CDR1 SGHTA and CDR2 FQGNSA. Trimming removed 3 bases from V and 0 bases from J, with 7 bases in between. The CDR3 extends over 14 amino acids. In nucleotides, the CDR3 is TGTGCCAGCAGCTTTGGAGGTAGCACAGATACGCAGTATTTT. Protein sequence: CASSFGGSTDTQYF.

The chain joins TRBV19 to TRBJ2-5; D possibly corresponds to TRBD2 (5 bases). CDR1 and CDR2 from the germline V gene are LNHDA and SQIVND (reference sequence). The length of the CDR3 is 16 residues. Trimming took off 5 bases at V and 5 bases at J, with 21 bases between the two ends. This CDR3 reads CASSGSLTISWETQYF. CDR3 nucleotides: TGTGCCAGTAGTGGGAGTCTTACGATATCTTGGGAGACCCAGTACTTC.

The gene calls are TRBV5-1 and TRBJ2-3; no clear D gene. CDR3 length equals 14 residues. V lost 0 bases and J lost 1, with 6 bases in between. Per the germline V gene, CDR1 is SGHRS and CDR2 is YFSETQ. In nucleotides, the CDR3 is TGCGCCAGCAGCTTGGAGGTGGGCACAGATACGCAGTATTTT. Its protein product is CASSLEVGTDTQYF.

This clone has more than one count but fewer than ten. The chain carries TRBV11-3 and TRBJ2-7; 8 bases match TRBD1. Trimming cost V 5 bases and J 5 bases; bases outside gene matches: 2. The CDR3 extends over 12 amino acids. The germline gives CDR1 SGHNT, CDR2 YENEEA. CDR3 DNA sequence: TGTGCCAGCAGCCCAGGGGGCGACGAGCAGTACTTC. This gives the protein CASSPGGDEQYF. Variable domain in full (rest from reference TRBV11-3 and TRBJ2-7): EAGVVQSPRYKIIEKKQPVAFWCNPISGHNTLYWYLQNLGQGPELLIRYENEEAVDDSQLPKDRFSAERLKGVDSTLKIQPAELGDSAVYLCASSPGGDEQYFGPGTRLTVT.

The chain couples TRBV18 to TRBJ2-3; weak D call: TRBD2 (6 bases). Trimming cost V 10 bases and J 4 bases, with 15 bases left between them. The CDR3 loop spans 13 amino acids. The V gene's germline CDR1 is KGHSH and CDR2 LQKENI. The CDR3 DNA sequence: TGTGCCACCGGGCAGGGAGGATCAGATACGCAGTATTTT. Translated, it gives CATGQGGSDTQYF.

The chain employs TRBV28 and TRBJ1-4, with D hard to call. V dropped 8 bases and J dropped 10 bases, with 14 bases sitting between them. The CDR3 runs 12 residues. Per germline, CDR1 MDHEN and CDR2 SYDVKM. The CDR3 reads CASALEGGKLFF. DNA for the CDR3: TGTGCCAGCGCGCTGGAGGGAGGAAAACTGTTTTTT.